The 18 T cell receptor beta chains presented below share a single source sample, sequenced in a study of blood T cell repertoires in COVID-19. Only in-frame clones appear in the TCRdb table, and some are missing; sequencing was by immunoSEQ multiplex PCR. The table records over 90,000 clones, over 65% of them present only once. The material sequenced was peripheral blood. Source of these receptors: a man in his 70s with COVID-19, enrolled during active disease.

The table lists this clone with a count of one. This chain joins TRBV19 and TRBJ1-1; D is unresolved. Germline CDR1 LNHDA, CDR2 SQIVND (reference sequence). The CDR3 is made up of 14 amino acids. With 5 bases removed from V and 0 bases from J, the gap between germline ends came to 10 bases. Here the CDR3 reads CASSLNTVNTEAFF. In DNA, the CDR3 is TGTGCCAGTAGTCTAAATACAGTGAACACTGAAGCTTTCTTT.

In the case of this clone: The CDR3 does not close with the conserved phenylalanine or tryptophan, likely indicating a read error. The DNA is omitted, as the CDR3 cannot be located on it reliably, and the CDR3 follows TCRdb's listing. The chain links TRBV1 to TRBJ1-1. TRBV1 is designated a pseudogene. The CDR3 is 16 amino acids long, termini counted. The CDR3 loop is CTSSQDPPEGLSLDFS.

This clone is labeled medium-sized (0.01 to 0.1%). The CDR3 region has the DNA TGCAGCGCATCCCAGGGGACCACCGGGGAGCTGTTTTTT. This sequence encodes CSASQGTTGELFF. V is TRBV29-1 and J is TRBJ2-2, with a weak D call TRBD1 (6 bases). The CDR3 spans 13 residues. Trimming shortened V by 7 bases and J by 4 bases, and 13 bases separated the two germline ends. The germline V gene encodes CDR1 SQVTM and CDR2 ANQGSEA.

This clone was picked up a small number of times. J is TRBJ2-1 and V is TRBV9; 11 bases are shared with TRBD2. The CDR3 covers 18 residues. V was pared by 4 bases and J by 3 bases, with 12 bases of the junction left unmatched. Germline V CDR1 and CDR2: SGDLS, YYNGEE. CDR3 coding DNA: TGTGCCAGCAGCCCCAGGGGAGCGGGACTAGCGGTCTACAATGAGCAGTTCTTC. Its protein is CASSPRGAGLAVYNEQFF.

The chain employs TRBV6-1 and TRBJ2-5; D is perhaps TRBD2 (5 bases). CDR1 and CDR2 from the germline V gene are MNHNS and SASEGT. V was shortened by 1 base and J by 7 bases, with 19 bases between the two germline ends. The length of the CDR3 is 16 residues. In DNA, the CDR3 is TGTGCCAGCAGTGAAGTCATGGGTCTAGCTCTTGGGACCCAGTACTTC. Residues: CASSEVMGLALGTQYF.

The chain links TRBV10-3 to TRBJ2-5; TRBD1 matches at 7 bases. V was pared by 0 bases and J by 1 base, with 5 bases of the junction left unmatched. The CDR3 is 16 residues long. Germline assignment: CDR1 ENHRY and CDR2 SYGVKD. CDR3 amino acids: CAISESVAGGQETQYF. CDR3 bases: TGTGCCATCAGTGAGTCGGTCGCAGGGGGCCAAGAGACCCAGTACTTC.

There are a few counts of this clone. The chain uses TRBV19 and TRBJ2-1; 9 bases map to TRBD2. The CDR3 spans 16 residues. Germline CDR1 reads LNHDA; CDR2 reads SQIVND (reference sequence). Germline trimming cut 4 bases from V and 1 base from J; bases unmatched to any gene: 5. CDR3: CASSTILAGSYNEQFF. The CDR3 nucleotides are TGTGCCAGTAGTACTATCCTAGCGGGGTCCTACAATGAGCAGTTCTTC.

With respect to this clone: At one boundary the junction diverges from the germline segment, which might be a read error. The gene calls are TRBV27 and TRBJ1-3; TRBD1 might be the D (5 bases). Germline V gene lookup returns CDR1 MNHEY and CDR2 SMNVEV (reference sequence). This CDR3 is 16 amino acids long. CDR3 sequence reads: CASSWSGSAPPGSRDF. The CDR3 DNA reads TGTGCCAGCAGTTGGTCCGGGTCCGCCCCCCCCGGGTCCAGGGATTTT.

In this sample, this clone turned up once. The chain uses TRBV10-3 and TRBJ2-3, with TRBD2 matching 7 bases. The length of the CDR3 is 13 residues. V lost 6 bases, J lost 2 bases, and 2 bases stayed unmatched. Germline CDR1 reads ENHRY; CDR2 reads SYGVKD. The CDR3 DNA is TGTGCCATCAGGGGGGACTACACAGATACGCAGTATTTT. Translation: CAIRGDYTDTQYF.

This clone was seen more than once but under ten times. This chain joins TRBV3-1 (or the pseudogene TRBV3-2) and TRBJ1-1, with 7 positions matching TRBD1. The germline V gene has CDR1 LGHDT and CDR2 YNNKEL (reference sequence). The CDR3 sequence is 14 residues long. J gave up 1 base and V 3 bases, and 2 bases lay outside the gene matches. The CDR3 protein is CASSQGQWNTEAFF. CDR3 DNA: TGTGCCAGCAGCCAGGGACAGTGGAACACTGAAGCTTTCTTT.

This chain joins TRBV4-3 and TRBJ2-7; TRBD1 aligns across 10 bases. Germline-derived CDR1 and CDR2 are LGHNA and YSLEER. V was clipped by 1 base and J by 4 bases; unmatched bases: 7. The CDR3 has 16 amino acids. CDR3 nucleotides: TGCGCCAGCAGCCAAGGTTTGGACAGGGGGAGGTACGAGCAGTACTTC. Amino acids: CASSQGLDRGRYEQYF.

This clone was seen a handful of times. V is TRBV7-2 and J is TRBJ2-7; the D is unclear. The germline V and J ends were trimmed by 5 bases and 0 bases, with 17 bases remaining between them. Germline V lookup: CDR1 SGHTA, CDR2 FQGNSA. This CDR3 is built from 16 residues. The CDR3 here is CASSTRGGVASYEQYF. The CDR3 DNA is TGTGCCAGCAGCACGAGAGGCGGAGTAGCCTCCTACGAGCAGTACTTC.

The J gene is TRBJ1-1, the V gene TRBV5-1; a weak D match, TRBD1 (5 bases). V gave up 4 bases and J gave up 4 bases, with 17 bases separating them. The length of the CDR3 is 15 residues. CDR1 SGHRS and CDR2 YFSETQ come from the germline V gene. The CDR3 reads CASSPPGGRTTEAFF. The CDR3 DNA reads as TGCGCCAGCAGCCCCCCCGGGGGTAGGACCACTGAAGCTTTCTTT.

The rearrangement joins TRBV5-4 to TRBJ2-3; 14 bases are shared with TRBD2. This CDR3 contains 18 residues. J was trimmed by 0 bases and V by 4 bases; bases with no gene match: 7. Germline loops: CDR1 SGHNT, CDR2 YYREEE (reference sequence). CDR3 residues: CASSQTSGRAASTDTQYF. The CDR3 nucleotides are TGTGCCAGCAGCCAGACTAGCGGGAGGGCCGCTAGCACAGATACGCAGTATTTT.

This chain joins TRBV5-1 and TRBJ2-1; possible D gene TRBD2, 5 bases. CDR1 is SGHRS, CDR2 YFSETQ, per germline. This CDR3 has 12 amino acids. V lost 8 bases and J 8 bases, leaving 14 bases between the germline ends. CDR3 in amino acids: CASSDFAYEQFF. The CDR3 coding sequence is TGCGCCAGTAGCGACTTTGCCTATGAGCAGTTCTTC.

The rearrangement joins TRBV5-8 to TRBJ1-1; D is ambiguous. CDR1 is SGHTS and CDR2 is YDEGEE in the germline V gene. The V gene lost 1 base and the J gene lost 1 base, with 5 bases spanning the gap. The CDR3 is 13 residues long. CDR3 loop: CASSLTSNTEAFF. In DNA, the CDR3 is TGTGCCAGCAGCTTGACATCGAACACTGAAGCTTTCTTT.

This chain uses TRBV5-4 with TRBJ2-1, with 8 nucleotides matching TRBD1. V dropped 3 bases and J dropped 4; count of bases not matched to a gene: 6. The CDR3 loop spans 15 amino acids. From germline, CDR1 is SGHNT and CDR2 YYREEE (reference sequence). The CDR3 loop is CASSSRDRTYNEQFF. CDR3 in DNA: TGTGCCAGCAGCTCCCGGGACAGGACTTACAATGAGCAGTTCTTC.

The V call is TRBV6-2 or TRBV6-3, the J call TRBJ2-3; no reliable D call. CDR3 length equals 13 residues. Germline V gene sequence: CDR1 MNHEY, CDR2 SVGEGT. Trimming stripped 6 bases from V and 9 bases from J, with 16 bases between. The CDR3 DNA follows: TGTGCCAGCAGCCCCGTCCCCACCGGGACGCAGTATTTT. It specifies CASSPVPTGTQYF.